This T cell receptor (beta chain) was identified in a study of CD8+CD57+ T cells in acquired aplastic anemia. Genomic DNA acted as the template from which TCR beta VDJ combination and CDR3 sequence profiling were carried out. Each CDR3 protein gets one entry after TCRdb re-called the reads with MiXCR. This table holds under 350,000 distinct CDR3 sequences, 45% to 65% found once. The CDR3 length is 16 residues. Germline lookup yields CDR1 SGHVS and CDR2 FQNEAQ. Between the trimmed V and J ends, which lost 1 base and 7 bases, there was a span of 16 bases. Sequenced patients had shown CD8+CD57+ cell expansion by flow cytometry.

This receptor was taken from a human donor with aplastic anemia. The sequencing sample was made of sorted CD4+, CD8+, or CD8+CD57+ T cells (not recorded which) from PBMCs. The J gene is TRBJ1-4, the V gene TRBV7-8, with D perhaps TRBD1 (6 bases). CDR3 residues: CASSLGQQGRGEKLFF. The CDR3 bases are TGTGCCAGCAGCTTAGGCCAACAGGGTAGGGGTGAAAAACTGTTTTTT.